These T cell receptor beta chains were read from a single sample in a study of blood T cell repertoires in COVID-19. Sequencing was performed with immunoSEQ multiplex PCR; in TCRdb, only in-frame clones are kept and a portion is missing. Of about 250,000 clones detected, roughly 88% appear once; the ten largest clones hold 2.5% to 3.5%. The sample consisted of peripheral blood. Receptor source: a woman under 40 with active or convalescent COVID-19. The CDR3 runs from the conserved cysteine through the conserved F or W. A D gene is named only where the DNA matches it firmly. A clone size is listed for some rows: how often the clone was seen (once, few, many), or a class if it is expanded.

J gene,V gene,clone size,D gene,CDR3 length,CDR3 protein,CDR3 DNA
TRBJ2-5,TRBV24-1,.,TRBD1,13,CATGDSAQETQYF,TGTGCCACGGGGGACAGCGCCCAAGAGACCCAGTACTTC
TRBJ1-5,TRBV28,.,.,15,CASSPQGRGNQPQHF,TGTGCCAGCAGTCCCCAGGGGAGGGGCAATCAGCCCCAGCATTTT
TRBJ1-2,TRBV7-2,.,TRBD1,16,CASSLVGGGGNYGYTF,TGTGCCAGCAGCTTAGTGGGTGGAGGGGGCAACTATGGCTACACCTTC
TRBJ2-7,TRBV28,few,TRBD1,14,CASSPSWTGEEQYF,TGTGCCAGCAGTCCGTCCTGGACAGGGGAGGAGCAGTACTTC
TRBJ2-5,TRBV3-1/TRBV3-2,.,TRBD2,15,CASSPSGTSGKTQYF,TGTGCCAGCAGTCCTTCCGGGACTAGCGGAAAGACCCAGTACTTC
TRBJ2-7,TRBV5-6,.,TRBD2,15,CASSLVAGGPGEQYF,TGTGCCAGCAGCTTAGTCGCGGGGGGGCCGGGCGAGCAGTACTTC
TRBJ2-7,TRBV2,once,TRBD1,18,CASSRTQGVLQQRIGQYF,TGTGCCAGCAGTAGAACACAGGGGGTTCTACAACAACGAATCGGGCAGTACTTC
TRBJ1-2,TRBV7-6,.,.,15,CASSSSQGSNYGYTF,TGTGCCAGCAGCTCCTCACAGGGTTCTAACTATGGCTACACCTTC
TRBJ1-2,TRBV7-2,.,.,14,CASSLAQVNPGYTF,TGTGCCAGCAGCTTAGCACAAGTGAATCCTGGCTACACCTTC
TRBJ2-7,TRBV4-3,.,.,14,CASSQDRRFNEQYF,TGCGCCAGCAGCCAAGACCGCAGGTTCAACGAGCAGTACTTC
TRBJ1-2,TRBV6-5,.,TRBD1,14,CASSYQTGTGGFFF,TGTGCCAGCAGTTACCAAACCGGGACAGGGGGCTTCTTCTTC
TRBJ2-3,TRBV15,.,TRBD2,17,CATSRSVTSGGADTQYF,TGTGCCACCAGCAGATCGGTCACTAGCGGGGGGGCAGATACGCAGTATTTT
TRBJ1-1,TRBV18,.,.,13,CASPAGSTREAFF,TGTGCCAGCCCCGCTGGGAGCACCAGGGAAGCTTTCTTT
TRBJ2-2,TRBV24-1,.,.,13,CATGTRNTGELFF,TGTGCCACCGGCACCAGGAACACCGGGGAGCTGTTTTTT
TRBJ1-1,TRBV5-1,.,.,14,CASSLAGPNTEAFF,TGCGCCAGCAGCTTGGCAGGCCCGAACACTGAAGCTTTCTTT
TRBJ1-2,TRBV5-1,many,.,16,CASSLKGYGHNYGYTF,TGCGCCAGCAGCTTGAAGGGGTACGGGCATAACTATGGCTACACCTTC
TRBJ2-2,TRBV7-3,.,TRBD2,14,CASSLAGKGGELFF,TGTGCCAGCAGCCTAGCGGGGAAAGGCGGGGAGCTGTTTTTT
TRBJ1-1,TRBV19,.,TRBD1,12,CASSLRGTEAFF,TGTGCCAGTAGCCTCAGGGGGACTGAAGCTTTCTTT
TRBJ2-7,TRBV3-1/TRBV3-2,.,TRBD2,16,CASSPGLAGGYYEQYF,TGTGCCAGCAGCCCCGGACTAGCGGGGGGCTATTACGAGCAGTACTTC
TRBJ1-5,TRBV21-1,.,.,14,CASSKGGGDQPQHF,TGTGCCAGCAGCAAAGGCGGCGGGGATCAGCCCCAGCATTTT
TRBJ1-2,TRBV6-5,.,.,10,CASRLGQYTF,TGTGCCAGCAGACTTGGACAGTACACCTTC
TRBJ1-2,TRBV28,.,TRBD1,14,CASSPPGQGRGYTF,TGTGCCAGCAGTCCACCGGGACAGGGACGGGGCTACACCTTC
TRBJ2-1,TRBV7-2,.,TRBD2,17,CASSLVGGGGIYNEQFF,TGTGCCAGCAGCCTGGTCGGAGGCGGGGGGATCTACAATGAGCAGTTCTTC
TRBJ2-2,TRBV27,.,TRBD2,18,CASSLSPAGGYSTGELFF,TGTGCCAGCAGTTTATCGCCAGCGGGGGGGTATAGCACCGGGGAGCTGTTTTTT
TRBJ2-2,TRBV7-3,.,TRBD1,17,CASSPSPTGGDTGELFF,TGTGCCAGCAGCCCCAGTCCAACAGGGGGTGACACCGGGGAGCTGTTTTTT
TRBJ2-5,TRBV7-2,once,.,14,CASSSFGGAETQYF,TGTGCCAGCAGCTCCTTCGGAGGCGCGGAGACCCAGTACTTC
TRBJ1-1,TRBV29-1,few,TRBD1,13,CSVLQGAGTEAFF,TGCAGCGTTCTACAGGGGGCGGGCACTGAAGCTTTCTTT
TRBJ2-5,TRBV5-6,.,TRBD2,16,CASSLTRGGRLETQYF,TGTGCCAGCAGCTTGACGCGGGGGGGCCGGTTAGAGACCCAGTACTTC
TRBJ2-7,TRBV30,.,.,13,CAWSVRGLDEQYF,TGTGCCTGGAGTGTACGGGGGTTGGACGAGCAGTACTTC
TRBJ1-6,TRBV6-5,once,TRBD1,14,CAIPLGQGISPLHF,TGTGCTATTCCGCTGGGACAGGGGATTTCTCCCCTCCACTTT
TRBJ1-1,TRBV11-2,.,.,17,CASSLVGWGLLNTEAFF,TGTGCCAGCAGCTTAGTTGGTTGGGGCCTCTTGAACACTGAAGCTTTCTTT
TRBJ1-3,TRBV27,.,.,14,CASSLSRTGNTIYF,TGTGCCAGCAGTTTGTCCAGGACTGGAAACACCATATATTTT
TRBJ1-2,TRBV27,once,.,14,CASSVRGGGYGYTF,TGTGCCAGCAGTGTCAGGGGCGGGGGCTATGGCTACACCTTC
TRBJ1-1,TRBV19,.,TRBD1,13,CASSRYGQGEAFF,TGTGCCAGTAGTAGGTACGGACAGGGTGAAGCTTTCTTT
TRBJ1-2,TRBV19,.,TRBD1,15,CASSLDRGSVYGYTF,TGTGCCAGTAGTCTGGACAGGGGGAGCGTCTATGGCTACACCTTC
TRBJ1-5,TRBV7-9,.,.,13,CASSRGGAEPQHF,TGTGCCAGCAGCCGTGGAGGGGCGGAGCCCCAGCATTTT
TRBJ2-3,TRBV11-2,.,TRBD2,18,CASSLGGLAGGPRDTQYF,TGTGCCAGCAGCTTAGGCGGGCTAGCGGGGGGGCCTAGAGATACGCAGTATTTT
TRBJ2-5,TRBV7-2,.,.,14,CASSPTRYQETQYF,TGTGCCAGCAGCCCCACTCGGTACCAAGAGACCCAGTACTTC
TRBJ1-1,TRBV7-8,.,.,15,CASSSPRDGGTEAFF,TGTGCCAGCAGCTCCCCGCGGGACGGGGGGACTGAAGCTTTCTTT
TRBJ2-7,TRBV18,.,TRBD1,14,CASSPRDRANEQYF,TGTGCCAGCTCACCCCGGGACAGGGCCAACGAGCAGTACTTC
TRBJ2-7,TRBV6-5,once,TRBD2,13,CASMRGEAYEQYF,TGTGCCAGCATGCGGGGGGAAGCCTACGAGCAGTACTTC
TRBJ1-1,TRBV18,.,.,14,CASSTTGWGTEAFF,TGTGCCAGCTCGACCACAGGCTGGGGCACTGAAGCTTTCTTT
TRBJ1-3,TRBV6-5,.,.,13,CASSYQSGNTIYF,TGTGCCAGCAGTTACCAGTCCGGAAACACCATATATTTT
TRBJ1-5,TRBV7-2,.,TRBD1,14,CASSPGTGDQPQHF,TGTGCCAGCAGTCCTGGGACAGGGGATCAGCCCCAGCATTTT
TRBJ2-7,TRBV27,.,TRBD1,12,CASSVQGNEQYF,TGTGCCAGCAGTGTACAGGGGAACGAGCAGTACTTC
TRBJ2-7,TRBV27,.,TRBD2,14,CASRRTGLTYEQYF,TGTGCCAGCAGACGTACGGGACTAACCTACGAGCAGTACTTC
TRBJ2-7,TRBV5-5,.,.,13,CASSLVGRGEQYF,TGTGCCAGCAGCTTGGTTGGTAGGGGGGAGCAGTACTTC
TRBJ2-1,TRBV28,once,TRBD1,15,CASSPARTGSGEQFF,TGTGCCAGCAGTCCCGCCCGGACAGGGAGTGGGGAGCAGTTCTTC
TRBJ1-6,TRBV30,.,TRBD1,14,CAWRSTGADSPLHF,TGTGCCTGGAGGTCTACAGGGGCAGATTCACCCCTCCACTTT
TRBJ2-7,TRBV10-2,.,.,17,CASSESPGARISYEQYF,TGCGCCAGCAGTGAGTCTCCAGGGGCCCGGATATCCTACGAGCAGTACTTC
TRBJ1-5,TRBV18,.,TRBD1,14,CASSPAGGDQPQHF,TGTGCCAGCTCACCTGCAGGGGGCGATCAGCCCCAGCATTTT
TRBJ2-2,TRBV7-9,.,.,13,CAANRDGPGELFF,TGTGCCGCAAACAGGGACGGGCCCGGGGAGCTGTTTTTT
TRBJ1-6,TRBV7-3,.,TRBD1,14,CASSSGGLDSPLHF,TGTGCCAGCAGCTCAGGGGGCCTAGATTCACCCCTCCACTTT